This entry features one T cell receptor beta chain sequence. The target antigen is unknown. This sample was included in a study of T cell responses to AZD1222 COVID-19 vaccine. Germline CDR1 and CDR2: SGHRS and YFSETQ. This CDR3 contains 14 residues. With 3 bases removed from V and 11 bases from J, the gap between germline ends came to 15 bases. Whole-study findings and limits: Among those given AZD1222, only five or six were seropositive at baseline. CD4 TCRs covered the whole spike, strongest at regions 160-218 and 743-854.

Clones were read by immunoSEQ multiplex PCR, and TCRdb kept only the in-frame ones, dropping some. The sample yields some 150,000 clones, about 90% seen once. This receptor was obtained from an adult in good health. The material was peripheral blood, obtained on day 0 of MenACWY control vaccination. The chain has TRBV5-1 and TRBJ1-6; D is possibly TRBD1 (6 bases). The CDR3, as DNA: TGCGCCAGCAGCTCAGGGGAAATAGTTGCACCCCTCCACTTT. Translated, it gives CASSSGEIVAPLHF.